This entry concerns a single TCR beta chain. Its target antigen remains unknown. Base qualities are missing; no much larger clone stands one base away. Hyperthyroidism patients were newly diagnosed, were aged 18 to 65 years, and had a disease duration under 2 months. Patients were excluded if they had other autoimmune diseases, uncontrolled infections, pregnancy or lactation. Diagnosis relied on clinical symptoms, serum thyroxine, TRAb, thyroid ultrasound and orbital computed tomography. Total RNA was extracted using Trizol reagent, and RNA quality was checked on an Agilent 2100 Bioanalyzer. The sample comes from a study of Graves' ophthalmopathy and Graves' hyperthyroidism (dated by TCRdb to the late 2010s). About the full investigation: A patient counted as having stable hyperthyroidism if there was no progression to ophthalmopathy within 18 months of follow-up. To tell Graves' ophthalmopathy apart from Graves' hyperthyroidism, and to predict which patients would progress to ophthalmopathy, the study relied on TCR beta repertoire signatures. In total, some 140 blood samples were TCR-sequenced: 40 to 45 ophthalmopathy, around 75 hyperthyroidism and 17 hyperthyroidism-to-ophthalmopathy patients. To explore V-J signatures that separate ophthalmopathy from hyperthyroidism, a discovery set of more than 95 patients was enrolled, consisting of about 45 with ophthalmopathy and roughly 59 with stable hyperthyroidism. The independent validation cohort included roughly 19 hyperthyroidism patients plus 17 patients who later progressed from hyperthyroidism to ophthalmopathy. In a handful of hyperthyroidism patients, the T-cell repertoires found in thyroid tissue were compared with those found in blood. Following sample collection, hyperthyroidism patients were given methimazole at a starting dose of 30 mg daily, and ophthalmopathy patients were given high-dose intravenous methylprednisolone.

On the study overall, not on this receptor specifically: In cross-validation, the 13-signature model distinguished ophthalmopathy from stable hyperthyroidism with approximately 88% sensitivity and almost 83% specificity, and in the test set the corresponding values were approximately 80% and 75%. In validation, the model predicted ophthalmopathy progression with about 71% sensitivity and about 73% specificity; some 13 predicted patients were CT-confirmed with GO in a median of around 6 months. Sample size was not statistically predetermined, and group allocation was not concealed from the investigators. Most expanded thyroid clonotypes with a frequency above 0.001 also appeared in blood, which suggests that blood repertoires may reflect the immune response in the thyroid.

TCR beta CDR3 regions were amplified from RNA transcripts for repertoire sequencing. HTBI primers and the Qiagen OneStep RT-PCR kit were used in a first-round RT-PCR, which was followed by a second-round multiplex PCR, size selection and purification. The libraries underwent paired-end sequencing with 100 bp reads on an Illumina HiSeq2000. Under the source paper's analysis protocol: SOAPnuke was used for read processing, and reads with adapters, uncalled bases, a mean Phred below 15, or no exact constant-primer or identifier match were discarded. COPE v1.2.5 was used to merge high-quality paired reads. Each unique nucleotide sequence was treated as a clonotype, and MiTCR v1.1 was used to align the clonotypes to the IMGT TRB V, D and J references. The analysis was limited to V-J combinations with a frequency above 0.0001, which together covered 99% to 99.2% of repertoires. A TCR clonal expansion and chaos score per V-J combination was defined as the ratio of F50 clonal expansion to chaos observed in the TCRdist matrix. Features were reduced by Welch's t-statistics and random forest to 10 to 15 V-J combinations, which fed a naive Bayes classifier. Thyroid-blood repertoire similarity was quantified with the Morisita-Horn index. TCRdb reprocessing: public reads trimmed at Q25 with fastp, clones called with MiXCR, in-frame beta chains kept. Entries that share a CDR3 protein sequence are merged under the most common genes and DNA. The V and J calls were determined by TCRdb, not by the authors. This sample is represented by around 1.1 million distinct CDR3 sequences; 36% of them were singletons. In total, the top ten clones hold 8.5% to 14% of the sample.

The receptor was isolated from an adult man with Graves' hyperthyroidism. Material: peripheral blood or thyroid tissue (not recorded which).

The DNA sequence is as follows: TGTGCCAGCAGTTATTCGTGGGGCTACACCTTC. This encodes CASSYSWGYTF. The rearranged chain carries TRBV6-2 or TRBV6-3 and TRBJ1-2; the D gene is unclear. Reading from cysteine to phenylalanine, the CDR3 counts 11 amino acids. Just the 33-base CDR3 DNA is kept, in frame starting at base 1. The germline V gene sets CDR1 to MNHEY and CDR2 to SVGEGT. V is cut by 3 bases and J by 8 bases, and the space between the germline ends is 7 bases.